This TCR beta chain appears in the sequencing data of a study of cytomegalovirus exposure and HLA in healthy donors. Study results and limitations: Follow-up analysis later connected one missense variant in DCLRE1C with trimming of TCR beta V- and J-genes. As a later analysis showed, several of the most significant clusters appeared to be linked to common viral pathogens. There were some V segments, including TRBV6-2 and TRBV6-3, excluded as indistinguishable. Later analysis indicated greater clonal expansion among HLA-associated TCR beta chains than among equally common other chains.

The PCR contained 60 Vbeta and 13 Jbeta primers. Some clones are missing from TCRdb's copy, which holds only in-frame ones; the method was immunoSEQ multiplex PCR. The sample lists some 110,000 clones; 75% to 90% were seen once. Note on this clone: Its target is not known.

Germline V CDR1 and CDR2: SGDLS, YYNGEE. The CDR3 spans 15 residues. Trimming shortened V by 0 bases and J by 2 bases, and 11 bases separated the two germline ends. Sequenced input: PBMCs. This chain links TRBV9 with TRBJ1-1; no firm D call. The receptor was isolated from a man aged 25-40 years in good health and CMV-seronegative. The CDR3 loop is CASSVVMGRNTEAFF. The DNA of the CDR3 is TGTGCCAGCAGCGTAGTCATGGGGAGAAACACTGAAGCTTTCTTT.